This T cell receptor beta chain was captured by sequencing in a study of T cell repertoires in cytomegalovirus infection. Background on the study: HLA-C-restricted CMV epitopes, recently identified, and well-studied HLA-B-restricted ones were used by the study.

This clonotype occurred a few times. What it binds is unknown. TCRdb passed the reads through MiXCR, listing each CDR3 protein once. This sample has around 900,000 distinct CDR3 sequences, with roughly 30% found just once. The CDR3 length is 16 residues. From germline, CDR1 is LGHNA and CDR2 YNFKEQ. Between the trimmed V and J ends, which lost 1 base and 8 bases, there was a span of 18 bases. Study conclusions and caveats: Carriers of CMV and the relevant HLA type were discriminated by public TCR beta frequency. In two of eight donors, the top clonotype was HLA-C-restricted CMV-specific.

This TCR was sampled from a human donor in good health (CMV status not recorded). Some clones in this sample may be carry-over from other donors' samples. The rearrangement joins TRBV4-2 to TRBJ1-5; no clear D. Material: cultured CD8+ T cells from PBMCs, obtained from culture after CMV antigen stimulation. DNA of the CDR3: TGTGCCAGCAGCCAAGGGGCCGGGAGGGTTTTGGAGCCCCAGCATTTT. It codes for CASSQGAGRVLEPQHF.